The 2 T cell receptor beta chains below were found in one sample sequenced in a study of shared clonotypes between healthy human individuals. The protocol was immunoSEQ multiplex PCR, while the TCRdb copy is restricted to in-frame clones and leaves out a portion. The profile shows about 600,000 clones, 97% of them singletons. The sequencing input was naive CD4+ T cells sorted from blood. As to subset: CD45RA+ positively selected. The receptor source for this set is a young woman in good health.

V usage is TRBV30 and J usage is TRBJ1-2; no clear D gene. CDR3 size: 13 residues. Germline CDR1 is GTSNPN and CDR2 is SVGIG (reference sequence). Trimming left V 4 bases short and J 4 bases short, with 13 bases between. The CDR3 reads CAWTIVRGYGYTF. DNA of the CDR3: TGTGCCTGGACCATTGTACGTGGCTATGGCTACACCTTC. The full variable domain, completed using reference TRBV30 and TRBJ1-2, is SQTIHQWPATLVQPVGSPLSLECTVEGTSNPNLYWYRQAAGRGLQLLFYSVGIGQISSEVPQNLSASRPQDRQFILSSKKLLLSDSGFYLCAWTIVRGYGYTFGSGTRLTVV.

The rearrangement uses TRBV6-4 and TRBJ2-1; tentatively, D is TRBD2 (6 bases). Trimming took 3 bases from V and 4 from J, leaving 13 bases between them. The CDR3 has 15 amino acids. Looked up from germline, CDR1 is MRHNA and CDR2 is SNTAGT. CDR3: CASSEGLASYNEQFF. DNA of the CDR3: TGTGCCAGCAGTGAGGGGCTAGCGTCGTACAATGAGCAGTTCTTC.